Listed below are T cell receptor beta chains from one sample, sequenced in a study of human T cells and chemical hapten exposure. Via MiXCR, TCRdb re-called the RACE reads, giving one row per CDR3 protein. In the table there are more than 55,000 distinct CDR3 sequences, 9.5% to 10% of which are singletons. The sample in question was whole blood, obtained in connection with sensitization to the hapten diphenylcyclopropenone (DPC). These TCRs come from a man aged 35 to 55 with alopecia areata. Some clones in this sample may be carry-over from other donors' samples. Both conserved end residues are part of each CDR3. A D gene is named only where the DNA matches it firmly.

v_call	d_call	cdr3_length	j_call	cdr3_aa
TRBV2	TRBD1	15	TRBJ2-1	CASRSGDSPYNEQFF
TRBV7-6	NA	13	TRBJ2-3	CASSSRGTDTQYF
TRBV3-1	NA	15	TRBJ2-3	CASSTARSSANTQYF
TRBV28	NA	14	TRBJ1-5	CATTGGWSNQPQHF
TRBV7-9	TRBD1	13	TRBJ2-5	CASSMTGKETQYF
TRBV20-1	NA	13	TRBJ2-7	CSARTVSSYEQYF
TRBV9	TRBD1	15	TRBJ2-1	CASSAETGFGNEQFF
TRBV6-9	NA	20	TRBJ1-5	CASKLRPVTGHHNSNQPQHF
TRBV4-3	NA	16	TRBJ2-1	CASSQEGQHKYNEQFF
TRBV19	TRBD2	15	TRBJ2-7	CASSASGMYSYEQYF
TRBV2	NA	13	TRBJ2-3	CASRTGSTDTQYF
TRBV27	TRBD1	15	TRBJ2-7	CASSSTGAPSGEQYF
TRBV5-1	NA	15	TRBJ1-1	CASSPGQSWGTEAFF
TRBV28	NA	15	TRBJ2-7	CASSSDWVGSYEQYF
TRBV28	TRBD1	14	TRBJ2-7	CASSFAQGAYEQYF
TRBV20-1	NA	14	TRBJ2-7	CSAPAGQHGREQYF
TRBV7-6	NA	18	TRBJ2-1	CASSLAEGSADYYNEQFF
TRBV7-8	TRBD1	16	TRBJ2-1	CASSLTDRARYNEQFF
TRBV29-1	NA	11	TRBJ2-3	CSVDKADTQYF
TRBV5-6	NA	14	TRBJ2-7	CASSFRMKTYEQYF
TRBV28	TRBD1	13	TRBJ1-2	CASSPGQGFGYTF
TRBV28	NA	13	TRBJ2-7	CASSPGTLYEQYF
TRBV5-1	NA	16	TRBJ2-1	CASSRSLSSSYNEQFF
TRBV7-2	NA	14	TRBJ2-4	CASSSPGRRNIQYF
TRBV15	NA	21	TRBJ2-2	CATSPGQGVFEREYTGGELFF
TRBV5-1	NA	15	TRBJ2-3	CASSLEFSSTDTQYF
TRBV5-5	TRBD2	15	TRBJ2-7	CASSLEASGPYEQYF
TRBV6-2/TRBV6-3	TRBD2	16	TRBJ2-1	CASSDGLAGGLNEQFF
TRBV29-1	NA	16	TRBJ2-7	CSVEQVEGTSGYEQYF
TRBV12-3/TRBV12-4	NA	16	TRBJ1-4	CASRSSSGTPNEKLFF
TRBV20-1	TRBD2	16	TRBJ2-3	CSATLARAGDTDTQYF
TRBV28	NA	12	TRBJ2-2	CASFPGEGELFF
TRBV7-8	NA	14	TRBJ1-1	CASSLAGGNTEAFF
TRBV20-1	TRBD2	14	TRBJ2-3	CSAGLAGALDTQYF
TRBV12-3/TRBV12-4	TRBD2	15	TRBJ2-1	CASSFLAGSYNEQFF
TRBV28	NA	14	TRBJ2-4	CASSLQGVGNIQYF
TRBV28	NA	12	TRBJ1-6	CASSSLNSPLHF
TRBV7-3	TRBD2	20	TRBJ2-3	CASSSPGGTSGSRRTDTQYF
TRBV11-1	NA	15	TRBJ2-7	CASSLALGDRYEQYF